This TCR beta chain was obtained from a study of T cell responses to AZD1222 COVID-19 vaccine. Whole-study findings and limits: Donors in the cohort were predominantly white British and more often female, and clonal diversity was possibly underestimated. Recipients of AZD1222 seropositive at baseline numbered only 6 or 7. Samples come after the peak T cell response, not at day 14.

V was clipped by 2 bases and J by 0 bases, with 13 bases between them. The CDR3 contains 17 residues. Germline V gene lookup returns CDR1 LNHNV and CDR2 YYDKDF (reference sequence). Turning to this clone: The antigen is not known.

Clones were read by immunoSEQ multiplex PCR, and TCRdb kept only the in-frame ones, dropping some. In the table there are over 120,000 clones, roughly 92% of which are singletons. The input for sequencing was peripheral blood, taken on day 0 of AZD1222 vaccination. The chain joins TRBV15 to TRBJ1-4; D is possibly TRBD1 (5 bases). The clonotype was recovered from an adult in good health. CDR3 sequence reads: CATSRSTGFATNEKLFF. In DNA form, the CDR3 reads TGTGCCACCAGCAGATCTACAGGATTCGCAACTAATGAAAAACTGTTTTTT.